One and the same sample provided the 16 T cell receptor beta chains below, sequenced in a study of blood T cell repertoires in COVID-19. Sequencing was performed with immunoSEQ multiplex PCR; in TCRdb, only in-frame clones are kept and a portion is missing. Altogether a few hundred thousand clones are present, 70% to 90% being singletons, with the ten largest covering about 4%. Source material: PBMCs or T cells enriched from blood (not recorded which). The source is a woman aged 40-49 years with acute COVID-19.

J is TRBJ1-1 and V is TRBV7-2; D is perhaps TRBD1 (5 bases). CDR1 is SGHTA, CDR2 FQGNSA, per germline. Between the trimmed V and J ends, which lost 4 bases and 4 bases, there was a span of 7 bases. The CDR3 consists of 12 residues. CDR3 in DNA: TGTGCCAGCAGCTCCGGGGGCACTGAAGCTTTCTTT. It codes for CASSSGGTEAFF.

This chain connects TRBV2 to TRBJ2-1; D might be TRBD1 (6 bases). Trimming cost V 5 bases and J 0 bases, with 11 bases left between them. Germline V CDR1 and CDR2: SNHLY, FYNNEI. CDR3 length: 15 amino acids. CDR3 sequence reads: CASSTGSTSYNEQFF. The CDR3 nucleotides read TGTGCCAGCAGTACAGGGTCTACCTCCTACAATGAGCAGTTCTTC.

The chain has TRBV28 and TRBJ2-3, with a weak D call TRBD1 (7 bases). Trimming left V 6 bases short and J 0 bases short, with 10 bases between. This CDR3 has 14 amino acids. Germline assignment: CDR1 MDHEN and CDR2 SYDVKM. The CDR3 protein is CASRSGGSTDTQYF. DNA of the CDR3: TGTGCCAGCAGGTCAGGGGGGAGCACAGATACGCAGTATTTT.

This chain connects TRBV4-2 to TRBJ1-6; TRBD1 matches at 8 bases. The V gene end was trimmed by 0 bases and the J gene end by 0 bases; junction bases not matched to a gene: 1. Germline V gene data show CDR1 as LGHNA and CDR2 as YNFKEQ. CDR3 length: 17 residues. The CDR3: CASSQDTGGSYNSPLHF. The CDR3 bases are TGTGCCAGCAGCCAAGATACAGGGGGCTCCTATAATTCACCCCTCCACTTT.

A single count supports this clone. This chain joins TRBV7-2 and TRBJ2-3; TRBD1 aligns across 8 bases. With V trimmed by 0 bases and J by 3 bases, 20 bases remained unmatched. CDR3 size: 21 residues. Germline V gene sequence: CDR1 SGHTA, CDR2 FQGNSA. The DNA for the CDR3 is TGTGCCAGCAGCTTAGCGGCGAGCCAGGGGGCGCTTGGAGGTTTGACAGATACGCAGTATTTT. It codes for CASSLAASQGALGGLTDTQYF.

The chain links TRBV7-2 to TRBJ1-2; 8 nucleotides align to TRBD1. CDR1 and CDR2 (germline): SGHTA, FQGNSA. This CDR3 comprises 14 residues. J lost 5 bases, V lost 5 bases, and 7 bases had no gene match. The CDR3 loop reads CASSLTGGGYGYTF. As DNA, the CDR3 is TGTGCCAGCAGCCTAACAGGGGGTGGATATGGCTACACCTTC.

The gene calls are TRBV5-1 and TRBJ2-7; 12 nucleotides align to TRBD2. J gave up 0 bases and V 2 bases, and 15 bases lay outside the gene matches. The CDR3 contains 20 residues. Per the germline V gene, CDR1 is SGHRS and CDR2 is YFSETQ. Here the CDR3 reads CASSLHPSGTSGPSSYEQYF. The CDR3, as DNA: TGCGCCAGCAGCTTACACCCCTCCGGGACTAGCGGGCCAAGCTCCTACGAGCAGTACTTC.

V and J are TRBV5-1 and TRBJ1-6, with a possible D match to TRBD1 (5 bases). Germline lookup yields CDR1 SGHRS and CDR2 YFSETQ. Trimming left V 4 bases short and J 5 bases short, with 13 bases between. CDR3 length equals 15 residues. This CDR3 reads CASSLRARDNSPLHF. CDR3 DNA: TGCGCCAGCAGCCTCAGGGCTCGGGATAATTCACCCCTCCACTTT.

This clone appeared a few times. The chain has TRBV4-1 and TRBJ1-4; 9 bases agree with TRBD1. V lost 5 bases and J lost 1; bases outside the gene matches: 8. Germline loops: CDR1 MGHRA, CDR2 YSYEKL. The CDR3 runs 17 residues. Written as DNA, the CDR3 is TGCGCCAGCAGCTTGTCCCGGGACAGGGTAACTAATGAAAAACTGTTTTTT. Its translation: CASSLSRDRVTNEKLFF.

The chain uses TRBV5-6 and TRBJ2-5; tentative D call: TRBD2 (6 bases). CDR1 is SGHDT, CDR2 YYEEEE, per germline. V was clipped by 0 bases and J by 5 bases, with 14 bases between them. The length of the CDR3 is 15 residues. The CDR3 DNA reads TGTGCCAGCAGCTTGGGACTAGTCGGGCAGGAGACCCAGTACTTC. Translated: CASSLGLVGQETQYF.

The sample holds a few counts of this clone. The rearrangement uses TRBV2 and TRBJ2-3; tentative D call: TRBD2 (5 bases). V was shortened by 6 bases and J by 4 bases, with 17 bases between the two germline ends. CDR1 is SNHLY and CDR2 is FYNNEI in the germline V gene. The CDR3 spans 15 residues. In nucleotides, the CDR3 is TGTGCCAGCAGGGCACTAGGAGGTTATGCAGATACGCAGTATTTT. This gives the protein CASRALGGYADTQYF.

The gene calls are TRBV7-8 and TRBJ2-7; 9 bases are shared with TRBD2. The CDR3 length is 14 residues. Germline CDR1 reads SGHVS; CDR2 reads FQNEAQ. V lost 4 bases and J lost 4; bases outside the gene matches: 5. DNA of the CDR3: TGTGCCAGCAGCTCCCGACTAGCGGCGTACGAGCAGTACTTC. Its protein is CASSSRLAAYEQYF.

The J gene is TRBJ2-5, the V gene TRBV7-9; 7 bases line up with TRBD2. CDR1 SEHNR and CDR2 FQNEAQ come from the germline V gene (reference sequence). Losses at the gene ends were 4 bases for V and 5 bases for J; bases not matched to a gene: 7. This CDR3 is 14 amino acids long. The CDR3: CASSSGQGGETQYF. The CDR3 DNA reads TGTGCCAGCAGCTCTGGGCAGGGAGGGGAGACCCAGTACTTC.

This clone was recorded once. CDR3 protein: CASSQDSTGSGQPQHF. CDR3 DNA sequence: TGTGCCAGCAGCCAAGATTCTACAGGGTCAGGTCAGCCCCAGCATTTT. This chain joins TRBV4-2 and TRBJ1-5; tentative D call: TRBD1 (6 bases). Trimming removed 0 bases from V and 6 bases from J, with 15 bases in between. The CDR3 loop spans 16 amino acids. The V gene's germline CDR1 is LGHNA and CDR2 YNFKEQ.

The chain carries TRBV28 and TRBJ1-2; 7 positions agree with TRBD1. Germline V gene data show CDR1 as MDHEN and CDR2 as SYDVKM. The V segment lost 1 base and the J segment 8 bases; nucleotides outside the gene matches: 4. This CDR3 contains 13 residues. The CDR3 region has the DNA TGTGCCAGCAGTTTATCGACAGGGTGGGGCTACACCTTC. Amino acids: CASSLSTGWGYTF.

The chain uses TRBV10-2 and TRBJ1-2; a weak D match, TRBD1 (6 bases). Trimming took 3 bases from V and 7 from J, leaving 24 bases between them. CDR1 and CDR2 (germline): WSHSY, SAAADI. The CDR3 runs 17 residues. For the CDR3, the DNA is TGCGCCAGCAGTGACCACGCCCTGGCCGCACAGGGTCGTGGCTACACCTTC. It specifies CASSDHALAAQGRGYTF.